This entry lists 20 T cell receptor beta chains sequenced from one sample in a study of blood T cell repertoires in COVID-19. Here immunoSEQ multiplex PCR was the method, and the copy in TCRdb shows in-frame clones only, minus some. The sample lists some 250,000 clones; approximately 91% were seen once. Sequenced input: PBMCs or T cells enriched from blood (not recorded which). All receptors come from a woman between 40 and 50 years old with acute COVID-19.

The chain employs TRBV5-1 and TRBJ2-1, with 9 bases identical to TRBD2. CDR3 length equals 17 residues. V lost 4 bases and J lost 7; bases outside the gene matches: 15. Per the germline V gene, CDR1 is SGHRS and CDR2 is YFSETQ. The CDR3 reads CASSPGLMVSGGNEQFF. The CDR3 nucleotides read TGCGCCAGCAGCCCCGGCCTTATGGTAAGCGGGGGGAATGAGCAGTTCTTC.

The rearrangement joins TRBV4-1 to TRBJ1-2, with a weak D call TRBD1 (5 bases). Between the trimmed V and J ends, which lost 1 base and 3 bases, there was a span of 12 bases. Germline loops: CDR1 MGHRA, CDR2 YSYEKL. The CDR3 runs 15 residues. The DNA of the CDR3 is TGCGCCAGCAGCCAAGTGGTACAGGTGGACTATGGCTACACCTTC. This translates into CASSQVVQVDYGYTF.

This rearrangement joins TRBV27 to TRBJ1-6, with 9 bases lining up with TRBD1. V trimming: 0 bases; J trimming: 10 bases; junction bases outside the gene matches: 7. CDR3 length: 16 amino acids. The germline CDR1 and CDR2 sequences are MNHEY and SMNVEV (reference sequence). CDR3 sequence: CASSLSSGQGGSPLHF. Written as DNA, the CDR3 is TGTGCCAGCAGTTTATCCTCGGGACAGGGAGGATCACCCCTCCACTTT.

Here the CDR3 DNA reads TGTGCCAGCAGCCCTTGGACAGGCAACACTGAAGCTTTCTTT. It codes for CASSPWTGNTEAFF. The chain uses TRBV14 and TRBJ1-1, with 7 bases aligning to TRBD1. The V gene's germline CDR1 is SGHDN and CDR2 FVKESK. The junction had 4 bases not matched to a gene; V was cut back by 4 bases and J by 2 bases. This CDR3 contains 14 residues.

This rearrangement joins TRBV4-3 to TRBJ1-2, with a weak D call TRBD1 (5 bases). In germline, CDR1 is LGHNA, CDR2 YSLEER. The CDR3 has 13 amino acids. The germline V and J ends were trimmed by 4 bases and 5 bases, with 11 bases remaining between them. The CDR3 DNA reads as TGCGCCAGCAGCCCACTGGCAGGGTATGGCTACACCTTC. Protein sequence: CASSPLAGYGYTF.

The rearrangement joins TRBV7-6 to TRBJ2-2, with TRBD1 matching 7 bases. After removal of 3 bases from V and 3 bases from J, the junction contained 7 bases not matched to a gene. CDR1 and CDR2 (germline): SGHVS, FNYEAQ. The CDR3 totals 16 residues. This CDR3 is CASSFDRVRYTGELFF. For the CDR3, the DNA is TGTGCCAGCAGCTTTGACAGGGTTAGGTACACCGGGGAGCTGTTTTTT.

Here the CDR3 reads CASSTAGGNQPQHF. The DNA of the CDR3 is TGTGCCAGTAGTACGGCAGGCGGCAATCAGCCCCAGCATTTT. The chain uses TRBV19 and TRBJ1-5; unclear D gene. The germline gives CDR1 LNHDA, CDR2 SQIVND (reference sequence). Trimming took off 4 bases at V and 2 bases at J, with 9 bases between the two ends. The CDR3 spans 14 residues.

The chain links TRBV7-2 to TRBJ2-2; 8 nucleotides match TRBD2. Trimming at V came to 5 bases and at J to 0 bases, leaving 2 bases not matched to a gene. Per the germline V gene, CDR1 is SGHTA and CDR2 is FQGNSA. The CDR3 contains 15 residues. CDR3 nucleotides: TGTGCCAGCAGCGTGGGACTAGCGAACACCGGGGAGCTGTTTTTT. Encoded protein: CASSVGLANTGELFF.

V and J are TRBV28 and TRBJ2-1; TRBD2 matches at 11 bases. The J segment lost 5 bases and the V segment lost 6 bases, leaving 6 bases of the junction unmatched. Germline CDR1 is MDHEN and CDR2 is SYDVKM. This CDR3 is 15 amino acids long. CDR3 nucleotides: TGTGCCAGCAGAGGTAGCGGGGGGGCTGACAATGAGCAGTTCTTC. It specifies CASRGSGGADNEQFF.

The chain has TRBV7-8 and TRBJ2-6; 11 bases map to TRBD1. This CDR3 has 17 amino acids. With V trimmed by 4 bases and J by 2 bases, 4 bases remained unmatched. Germline V gives CDR1 SGHVS, CDR2 FQNEAQ. The DNA of the CDR3 is TGTGCCAGCAGCTCTCCGGGACAGGGGGCTGGGGCCAACGTCCTGACTTTC. The encoded protein is CASSSPGQGAGANVLTF.

The V gene is TRBV11-3, the J gene TRBJ1-3, with D maybe TRBD1 (6 bases). V was shortened by 4 bases and J by 3 bases, with 16 bases between the two germline ends. The length of the CDR3 is 16 residues. Germline V gene data show CDR1 as SGHNT and CDR2 as YENEEA. CDR3 nucleotides: TGTGCCAGCAGCTCCGACACCGGGACACATGGAAACACCATATATTTT. This sequence encodes CASSSDTGTHGNTIYF.

The genes are TRBV19 and TRBJ1-5, with 9 bases aligning to TRBD1. Germline V gives CDR1 LNHDA, CDR2 SQIVND (reference sequence). The V segment lost 6 bases and the J segment 3 bases; nucleotides outside the gene matches: 6. The CDR3 consists of 15 residues. CDR3 coding DNA: TGTGCCAGTAGCGAGGACAGGGGAACCAATCAGCCCCAGCATTTT. This codes for CASSEDRGTNQPQHF.

This clone was detected only once. The chain combines TRBV7-2 with TRBJ1-6; TRBD1 agrees at 9 bases. The length of the CDR3 is 16 residues. V shed 2 bases and J 9 bases; nucleotides not matched to a gene: 8. Germline V gives CDR1 SGHTA, CDR2 FQGNSA. This CDR3 is CASSLLTGTGSSPLHF. In DNA, the CDR3 is TGTGCCAGCAGCTTATTAACCGGGACAGGGAGTTCACCCCTCCACTTT.

The gene calls are TRBV19 and TRBJ1-2; no firm D call. CDR3 size: 11 residues. Germline V gene data show CDR1 as LNHDA and CDR2 as SQIVND (reference sequence). With 5 bases removed from V and 7 bases from J, the gap between germline ends came to 8 bases. CDR3 residues: CASSAAGGYTF. CDR3 sequence (DNA): TGTGCCAGTAGTGCGGCGGGTGGCTACACCTTC.

The V call is TRBV11-1, the J call TRBJ2-5; possible D gene TRBD1, 6 bases. CDR3 length equals 17 residues. CDR1 SGHAT and CDR2 FQDESV come from the germline V gene (reference sequence). The germline V and J ends were trimmed by 0 bases and 1 base, with 15 bases remaining between them. CDR3 in amino acids: CASSLAPQGPSQETQYF. The CDR3 nucleotides are TGTGCCAGCAGCTTAGCACCACAGGGCCCTTCCCAAGAGACCCAGTACTTC. Using reference TRBV11-1 and TRBJ2-5 for the parts outside the CDR3, the full variable domain is EAEVAQSPRYKITEKSQAVAFWCDPISGHATLYWYRQILGQGPELLVQFQDESVVDDSQLPKDRFSAERLKGVDSTLKIQPAELGDSAMYLCASSLAPQGPSQETQYFGPGTRLLVL.

The rearrangement links TRBV11-2 to TRBJ2-7, with D perhaps matching TRBD1 (5 bases). The CDR3 covers 12 residues. Trimming pared 5 bases from V and 5 bases from J, leaving 10 bases between. Germline V gives CDR1 SGHAT, CDR2 FQNNGV. This CDR3 reads CASSAGPHEQYF. The CDR3 DNA reads as TGTGCCAGCAGCGCAGGGCCCCACGAGCAGTACTTC.

The chain has TRBV13 and TRBJ2-1; TRBD1 matches at 8 bases. Trimming cost V 3 bases and J 8 bases; bases outside gene matches: 9. Germline V CDR1 and CDR2: PRHDT, FYEKMQ (reference sequence). This CDR3 has 15 residues. The CDR3 loop is CASSLTGVILDEQFF. The CDR3 DNA sequence: TGTGCCAGCAGCTTGACAGGGGTAATTTTGGATGAGCAGTTCTTC.

This sequence joins TRBV28 and TRBJ1-1; 7 nucleotides line up with TRBD1. There are 14 residues in the CDR3. CDR1 is MDHEN, CDR2 SYDVKM, per germline. The ends lost 7 bases at V and 5 bases at J; junction bases unmatched: 10. The CDR3 protein is CASNLQGPQTEAFF. CDR3 nucleotides: TGTGCCAGCAACCTACAGGGGCCGCAGACTGAAGCTTTCTTT.

This chain connects TRBV15 to TRBJ1-5, with 7 bases aligning to TRBD1. Germline CDR1 reads LNHNV; CDR2 reads YYDKDF (reference sequence). With V trimmed by 1 base and J by 2 bases, 2 bases remained unmatched. The CDR3 covers 15 residues. The CDR3 reads CATSRAGGGNQPQHF. As DNA, the CDR3 is TGTGCCACCAGCAGAGCAGGGGGTGGCAATCAGCCCCAGCATTTT.

The chain carries TRBV7-6 and TRBJ2-7; D perhaps matches TRBD1 (6 bases). Germline CDR1 and CDR2: SGHVS and FNYEAQ. The CDR3 contains 14 residues. Trimming cost V 4 bases and J 4 bases, with 14 bases left between them. CDR3: CASSSTAQGYEQYF. The CDR3 DNA reads TGTGCCAGCAGCTCCACAGCGCAGGGGTACGAGCAGTACTTC.